These T cell receptor beta chains were read from a single sample in a study of follicular helper T cells after annual influenza vaccination. Assay: immunoSEQ multiplex PCR; the TCRdb copy retains only in-frame clones and omits some. The sample shows about 5,300 clones, around 90% of them seen only once. The sample in question was CXCR5+ CD38- circulating T follicular helper cells from blood, obtained 7 days after influenza vaccination. The origin of the receptors is an adult who received the influenza vaccine. Each CDR3 is given with its conserved first and last residue. D genes are given only for firm matches. Size is omitted from some rows. Given values are once, few, many or a class for expanded clones.

d_call j_call clone_size v_call cdr3_nt cdr3_aa
. TRBJ1-2 . TRBV11-2 TGTGCCAGCAGCTTAGAGGAAAGGGGCACCAATGGCTACACCTTC CASSLEERGTNGYTF
TRBD2 TRBJ2-7 once TRBV6-5 TGTGCCACCAGCGGGGGGCTCTCCTACGAGCAGTACTTC CATSGGLSYEQYF
TRBD2 TRBJ2-5 . TRBV4-2 TGTGCCAGCAGCCAAGTCTCCGGGACTAGCGGGACCCCGGCGGAGACCCAGTACTTC CASSQVSGTSGTPAETQYF
TRBD2 TRBJ2-5 . TRBV5-6 TGTGCCAGCAGCTTGGGGGGGGGAAGAAGGATCCTCCGCGAGACCCAGTACTTC CASSLGGGRRILRETQYF
TRBD2 TRBJ2-1 . TRBV5-1 TGCGCCAGCAGCTGGGCCCCAGCGGGAGGGCCACAGGAGCAGTTCTTC CASSWAPAGGPQEQFF
TRBD2 TRBJ2-5 . TRBV12-5 TGTGCTAGTGGATCTAGCGGCCCCGAGACCCAGTACTTC CASGSSGPETQYF
. TRBJ2-1 . TRBV5-1 TGCGCCAGCAGCGTCGGGTCTCTCCGGGGTGAGCAGTTCTTC CASSVGSLRGEQFF
TRBD1 TRBJ2-3 . TRBV19 TGTGCCAGTAGTATAGCGGGGACAGGGGCAGATACGCAGTATTTT CASSIAGTGADTQYF
. TRBJ1-6 . TRBV6-5 TGTGCCAGCAGACAGGGTCCCTTCTATAATTCACCCCTCCACTTT CASRQGPFYNSPLHF
. TRBJ1-1 . TRBV11-2 TGTGCCAGCAGTTTCAGGGGTAGGACTGAAGCTTTCTTT CASSFRGRTEAFF
TRBD2 TRBJ2-2 . TRBV18 TGTGCCAGCTCACCGTCCCCGGGGGGGCTCGGTAAGAACACCGGGGAGCTGTTTTTT CASSPSPGGLGKNTGELFF
. TRBJ1-5 . TRBV30 TGTGCCTGGAGTGGCGGACAGTCTCGTCAGACCCAGCATTTT CAWSGGQSRQTQHF
TRBD2 TRBJ2-3 . TRBV2 TGTGCCAGCAGTGAAGTTGGCGGGAGGGGCACAGATACGCAGTATTTT CASSEVGGRGTDTQYF
. TRBJ2-3 . TRBV29-1 TGCAGCGGGTTTCGGGATACGCAGTATTTT CSGFRDTQYF
. TRBJ1-4 . TRBV2 TGTGCCAGCAGTTATACAACTAATGAAAAACTGTTTTTT CASSYTTNEKLFF
. TRBJ2-1 . TRBV4-2 TGTGCCAGCAGCCGCCAGGGACAAGTCGACAACCTGAACTACAATGAGCAGTTCTTC CASSRQGQVDNLNYNEQFF
TRBD2 TRBJ2-3 . TRBV19 TGTGCCAGTAGTTTCTCTAGCGGGAGTAGATCTAGCACAGATACGCAGTATTTT CASSFSSGSRSSTDTQYF
. TRBJ2-3 . TRBV4-2 TGTGCCAGCAGCGCCACCGGGCAGGGGACAGATACGCAGTATTTT CASSATGQGTDTQYF
. TRBJ2-2 . TRBV7-3 TGTGCCAGCAGCTTAAACGCGGCCGGGGAGCTGTTTTTT CASSLNAAGELFF
. TRBJ2-3 . TRBV28 TGTGCCAGCAGTTCACCTCCGGGAGCTAGCACAGATACGCAGTATTTT CASSSPPGASTDTQYF
. TRBJ2-3 . TRBV10-3 TGTGCCGTACAGGGGGGGACAGATACGCAGTATTTT CAVQGGTDTQYF
. TRBJ1-5 . TRBV19 TGTGCCAGTAGTGAGGGAAACAATCAGCCCCAGCATTTT CASSEGNNQPQHF
TRBD1 TRBJ2-7 . TRBV28 TGTGCCAGTCGGAACCACAGGACAGGGGCAAGGTCCTACGAGCAGTACTTC CASRNHRTGARSYEQYF
. TRBJ2-5 . TRBV30 TGTGCCTGGGAGGGGGGGGAGAGTGACGTAGAGACCCAGTACTTC CAWEGGESDVETQYF